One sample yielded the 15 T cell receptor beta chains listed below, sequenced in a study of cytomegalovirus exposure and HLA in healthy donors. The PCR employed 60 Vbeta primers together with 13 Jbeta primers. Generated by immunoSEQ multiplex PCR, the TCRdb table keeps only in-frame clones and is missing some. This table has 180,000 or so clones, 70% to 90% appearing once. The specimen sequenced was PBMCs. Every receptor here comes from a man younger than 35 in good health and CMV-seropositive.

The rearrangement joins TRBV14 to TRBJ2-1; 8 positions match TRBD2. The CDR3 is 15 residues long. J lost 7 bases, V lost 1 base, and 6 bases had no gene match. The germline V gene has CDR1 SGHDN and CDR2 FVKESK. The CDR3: CASSQAGGAGNEQFF. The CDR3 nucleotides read TGTGCCAGCAGCCAAGCGGGGGGGGCCGGGAATGAGCAGTTCTTC.

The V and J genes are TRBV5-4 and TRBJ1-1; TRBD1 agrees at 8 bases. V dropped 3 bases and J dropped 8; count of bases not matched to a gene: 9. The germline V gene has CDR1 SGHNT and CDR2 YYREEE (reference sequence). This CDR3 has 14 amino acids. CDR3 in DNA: TGTGCCAGCAGCTCTGGACAGGGCAGGTTCGAAGCTTTCTTT. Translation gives CASSSGQGRFEAFF.

The CDR3 DNA reads TGTGCCAGCAGCTTGGCCCCCGCTATCACAGATACGCAGTATTTT. Protein: CASSLAPAITDTQYF. This chain connects TRBV5-4 to TRBJ2-3; no definite D call. The CDR3 sequence is 15 residues long. Germline assignment: CDR1 SGHNT and CDR2 YYREEE (reference sequence). The ends were cut back, 0 bases at V and 2 bases at J, with 10 bases in the middle.

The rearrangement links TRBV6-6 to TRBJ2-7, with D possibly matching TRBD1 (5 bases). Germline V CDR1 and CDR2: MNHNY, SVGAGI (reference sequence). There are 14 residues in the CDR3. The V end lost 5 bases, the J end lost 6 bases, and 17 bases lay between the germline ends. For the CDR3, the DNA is TGTGCCAGCAGTAAAGACAGTATCTACGTCGAGCAGTACTTC. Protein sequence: CASSKDSIYVEQYF.

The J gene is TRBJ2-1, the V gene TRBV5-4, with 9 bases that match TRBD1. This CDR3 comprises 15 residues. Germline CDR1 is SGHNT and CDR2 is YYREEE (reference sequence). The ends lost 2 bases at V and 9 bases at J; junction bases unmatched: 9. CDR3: CASSFRDREFGEQFF. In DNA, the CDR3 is TGTGCCAGCAGCTTCCGGGACAGGGAATTTGGTGAGCAGTTCTTC.

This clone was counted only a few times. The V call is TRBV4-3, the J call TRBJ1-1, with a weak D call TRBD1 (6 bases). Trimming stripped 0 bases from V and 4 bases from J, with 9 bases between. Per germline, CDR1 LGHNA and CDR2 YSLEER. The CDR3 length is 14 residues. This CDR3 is CASSQDRRGTEAFF. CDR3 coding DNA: TGCGCCAGCAGCCAAGATCGCAGGGGCACTGAAGCTTTCTTT.

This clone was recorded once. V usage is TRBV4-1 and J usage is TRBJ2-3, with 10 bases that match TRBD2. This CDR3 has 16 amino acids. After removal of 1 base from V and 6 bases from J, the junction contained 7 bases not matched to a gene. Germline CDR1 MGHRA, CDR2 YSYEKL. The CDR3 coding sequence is TGCGCCAGCAGCCAAGTCAGCGGGGGGGCTAGGGATACGCAGTATTTT. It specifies CASSQVSGGARDTQYF.

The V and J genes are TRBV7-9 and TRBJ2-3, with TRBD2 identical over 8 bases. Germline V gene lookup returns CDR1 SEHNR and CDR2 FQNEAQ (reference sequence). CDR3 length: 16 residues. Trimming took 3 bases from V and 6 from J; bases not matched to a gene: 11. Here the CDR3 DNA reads TGTGCCAGCAGCTTCCCGGGCGGGGGGTCCCCGGATACGCAGTATTTT. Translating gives CASSFPGGGSPDTQYF. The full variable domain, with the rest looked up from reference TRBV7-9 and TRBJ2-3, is DTGVSQNPRHKITKRGQNVTFRCDPISEHNRLYWYRQTLGQGPEFLTYFQNEAQLEKSRLLSDRFSAERPKGSFSTLEIQRTEQGDSAMYLCASSFPGGGSPDTQYFGPGTRLTVL.

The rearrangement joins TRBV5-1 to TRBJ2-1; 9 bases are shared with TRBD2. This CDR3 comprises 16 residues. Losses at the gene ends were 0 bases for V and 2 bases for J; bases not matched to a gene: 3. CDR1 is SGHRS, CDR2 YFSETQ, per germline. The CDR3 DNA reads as TGCGCCAGCAGCTTGGTTTCTAGCGGGGCCTACAATGAGCAGTTCTTC. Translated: CASSLVSSGAYNEQFF.

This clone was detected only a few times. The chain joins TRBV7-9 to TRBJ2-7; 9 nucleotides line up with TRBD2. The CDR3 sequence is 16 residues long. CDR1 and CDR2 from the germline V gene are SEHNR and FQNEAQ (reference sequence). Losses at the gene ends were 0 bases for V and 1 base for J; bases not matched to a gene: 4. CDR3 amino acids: CASSLALSGGSYEQYF. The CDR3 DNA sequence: TGTGCCAGCAGCTTAGCGTTGAGCGGGGGGTCCTACGAGCAGTACTTC.

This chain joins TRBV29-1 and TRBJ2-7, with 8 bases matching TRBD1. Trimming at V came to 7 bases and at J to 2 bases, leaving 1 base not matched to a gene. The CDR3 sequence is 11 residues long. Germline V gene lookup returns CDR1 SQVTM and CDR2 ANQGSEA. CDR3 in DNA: TGCAGCGCAGGGGGCGCCTACGAGCAGTACTTC. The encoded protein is CSAGGAYEQYF.

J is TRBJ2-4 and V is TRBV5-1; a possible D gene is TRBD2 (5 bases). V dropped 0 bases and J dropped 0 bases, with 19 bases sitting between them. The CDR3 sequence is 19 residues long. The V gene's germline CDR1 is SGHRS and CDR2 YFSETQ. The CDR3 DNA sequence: TGCGCCAGCAGCTTGGGGTCTTACTCGGGAACTCTAGCCAAAAACATTCAGTACTTC. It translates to CASSLGSYSGTLAKNIQYF.

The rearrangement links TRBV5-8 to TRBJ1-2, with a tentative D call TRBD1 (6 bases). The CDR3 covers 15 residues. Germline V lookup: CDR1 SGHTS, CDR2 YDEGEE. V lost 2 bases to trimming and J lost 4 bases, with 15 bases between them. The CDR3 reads CASSLGQGNSYGYTF. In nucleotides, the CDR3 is TGTGCCAGCAGCTTAGGGCAGGGGAATAGCTATGGCTACACCTTC.

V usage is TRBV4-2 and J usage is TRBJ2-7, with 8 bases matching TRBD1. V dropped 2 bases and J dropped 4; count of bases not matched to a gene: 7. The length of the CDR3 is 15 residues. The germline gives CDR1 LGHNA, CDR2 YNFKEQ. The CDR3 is CASSQPLGQGYEQYF. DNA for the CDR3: TGTGCCAGCAGCCAACCCCTAGGACAGGGTTACGAGCAGTACTTC.

The CDR3 DNA is TGTGCCAGCAGCTTGGGGCCCTCGCAGTACTTC. It translates to CASSLGPSQYF. V gene TRBV5-6 combines with J gene TRBJ2-7; D is uncertain. Germline loops: CDR1 SGHDT, CDR2 YYEEEE. V lost 0 bases and J lost 9, with 7 bases in between. This CDR3 has 11 amino acids.